The sequence of this T cell receptor (beta chain) was determined in a study of beta chain features in type 1 diabetes. Broader study findings: PCR might favor shorter templates, but any such skew would affect patients and controls equally. VDJ junctions from patients with type 1 diabetes contained fewer insertions and more deletions. A greater similarity of naive, central memory and Treg TCRB repertoires was seen among patients than among healthy donors.

In germline, CDR1 is SNHLY, CDR2 FYNNEI. There are 13 residues in the CDR3. Trimming took 7 bases from V and 5 from J, leaving 14 bases between them. All of the isolated RNA was reverse transcribed, so expressed TCRB transcripts were sequenced. Some clones are missing from TCRdb's copy, which holds only in-frame ones; the method was immunoSEQ multiplex PCR. Seen here are roughly 170,000 clones, around an eighth observed once, and the top ten hold approximately 0.62%. Naive, central memory, regulatory and stem cell-like memory cells within the CD4+ compartment were sorted using CD45RO/CCR7/CD25/CD127/CD95/CD27. Only a few counts were recorded for this clone. The antigen remains unidentified.

Material: central memory CD4+ T cells from blood. The chain couples TRBV2 to TRBJ1-2; D uncertain. This clonotype was sampled from a woman between 18 and 30 years old in good health. The CDR3 nucleotides read TGTGCCAGCATCAAGGGAGGGTCTTATGGCTACACCTTC. Translated: CASIKGGSYGYTF.